This T cell receptor beta chain stems from a study of T-cell reconstitution after alpha-beta-depleted transplantation in children. Whole-study results and caveats: The origin of alpha-beta T cells about two months after transplant was reportedly several hundred expanded graft clones. Some patients showed high day-60 TCRbeta diversity, which derived from surviving recipient T cells and thymic progenitors. A year post-transplant, T-cell counts and diversity derived mostly from newly produced T cells.

The CDR3 has 16 amino acids. V shed 7 bases and J shed 4 bases, with 23 bases lying between them. Germline V CDR1 and CDR2: SGHRS, YFSETQ. TCRbeta library preparation incorporated unique molecular identifiers. Each CDR3 protein gets one entry after TCRdb re-called the PCR reads with MiXCR. Here the sample spans 600,000 or so distinct CDR3 sequences, around 23% being singletons. This clonotype was recorded a few times. The target antigen is unknown. This clonotype was sampled from a boy younger than two who had a stem cell transplant for acute myeloid leukemia, so the T cells may come from the graft donor. The chain links TRBV5-1 to TRBJ1-2, with D maybe TRBD1 (5 bases). Sequencing used PBMCs, mostly from graft donor cells, obtained 360 days after TCRalphabeta/CD19-depleted stem cell transplant. DNA of the CDR3: TGCGCCAGCGCCGGGACGAAGAACTTCGGAAGCTATGGCTACACCTTC. Translation gives CASAGTKNFGSYGYTF.